The rows below give T cell receptor beta chains drawn from one sample of a study of regulatory T cells in long-lasting Graves disease. TCRdb redid the calling of the multiplex PCR reads with MiXCR, one entry per CDR3 protein. The sample lists around 460,000 distinct CDR3 sequences, about 22% occurring once. The input for sequencing was peripheral blood mononuclear cells (PBMCs), taken when the disease was refractory, from a patient treated with antithyroid drugs. These receptors originate from a female donor with Graves disease. Each CDR3 is given with its conserved first and last residue. The D gene is left open where the match is weak. For some rows the clone size is stated as once, few or many, or as a class when expanded; others skip it.

>TRBJ1-2|TRBD1|.|14|TRBV10-3
CAISGGQDNYGYTF
TGTGCCATCAGTGGTGGACAGGATAACTATGGCTACACCTTC
>TRBJ2-5|.|many|14|TRBV7-8
CASSLPRDRETQYF
TGTGCCAGCAGCTTACCAAGGGACCGAGAGACCCAGTACTTC
>TRBJ2-6|.|.|14|TRBV30
CAWNLGSGANVLTF
TGTGCCTGGAACTTGGGATCTGGGGCCAACGTCCTGACTTTC
>TRBJ2-5|.|many|13|TRBV12-3/TRBV12-4
CASSTGYEETQYF
TGTGCCAGCAGTACAGGGTATGAAGAGACCCAGTACTTC
>TRBJ1-2|TRBD1|many|15|TRBV7-2
CASSAAGQANYGYTF
TGTGCCAGCAGTGCAGCCGGACAGGCTAACTATGGCTACACCTTC
>TRBJ1-5|TRBD1|many|16|TRBV28
CASSSGQGIGNQPQHF
TGTGCCAGCAGCTCCGGACAGGGGATTGGCAATCAGCCCCAGCATTTT
>TRBJ1-2|.|few|15|TRBV6-2/TRBV6-3
CASSYSISMAGGYTF
TGTGCCAGCAGTTACTCCATTTCCATGGCGGGTGGCTACACCTTC
>TRBJ2-1|TRBD2|few|17|TRBV11-2
CASSHRGTSGRGNEQFF
TGTGCCAGCAGCCATAGGGGGACTAGCGGGAGAGGGAATGAGCAGTTCTTC
>TRBJ1-2|.|many|13|TRBV2
CASSEAQGSGYTF
TGTGCCAGCAGTGAAGCTCAGGGCAGTGGCTACACCTTC
>TRBJ1-1|.|.|13|TRBV7-3
CASSLWTGTEAFF
TGTGCCAGCAGCTTATGGACCGGCACTGAAGCTTTCTTT
>TRBJ1-2|.|.|13|TRBV30
CAWSVRGDYGYTF
TGTGCCTGGAGTGTGAGGGGGGACTATGGCTACACCTTC
>TRBJ1-1|.|many|14|TRBV12-3/TRBV12-4
CASSLGFMNTEAFF
TGTGCCAGCAGTTTAGGGTTTATGAACACTGAAGCTTTCTTT
>TRBJ2-2|.|.|14|TRBV19
CASSILQNTGELFF
TGTGCCAGTAGTATACTACAGAACACCGGGGAGCTGTTTTTT
>TRBJ2-5|.|many|14|TRBV20-1
CSAGLEGVKETQYF
TGCAGTGCCGGGTTGGAGGGGGTAAAAGAGACCCAGTACTTC
>TRBJ2-7|TRBD2|few|16|TRBV29-1
CSVTGLAGAFGYEQYF
TGCAGCGTCACTGGACTAGCGGGAGCATTCGGTTACGAGCAGTACTTC
>TRBJ1-1|.|once|14|TRBV30
CAWSTRGGNTEAFF
TGTGCCTGGAGTACCCGCGGGGGGAACACTGAAGCTTTCTTT
>TRBJ2-5|.|few|15|TRBV10-3
CAISEPQQGQETQYF
TGTGCCATCAGTGAGCCTCAACAGGGCCAAGAGACCCAGTACTTC